These 22 T cell receptor beta chains were all obtained from the same sample, sequenced in a study of long-term antiretroviral therapy in people with HIV. A v3.0 immunoSEQ assay was performed at survey level. The protocol was immunoSEQ multiplex PCR, while the TCRdb copy is restricted to in-frame clones and leaves out a portion. The sample lists 30,000 to 40,000 clones, 70% to 90% occurring once. The sample consisted of unsorted PBMCs, taken 1.1 years after starting antiretroviral therapy. The source is a man between 18 and 29 years old with HIV.

This clone showed up just once. The chain links TRBV2 to TRBJ1-5; TRBD1 agrees at 7 bases. The CDR3 loop spans 14 amino acids. Losses at the gene ends were 7 bases for V and 1 base for J; bases not matched to a gene: 4. CDR1 is SNHLY, CDR2 FYNNEI, per germline. The CDR3 DNA reads as TGTGCCAGCAACTGGGACAGCAGCAATCAGCCCCAGCATTTT. Translating it yields CASNWDSSNQPQHF. The variable domain in full, completed from reference TRBV2 and TRBJ1-5, reads EPEVTQTPSHQVTQMGQEVILRCVPISNHLYFYWYRQILGQKVEFLVSFYNNEISEKSEIFDDQFSVERPDGSNFTLKIRSTKLEDSAMYFCASNWDSSNQPQHFGDGTRLSIL.

The chain joins TRBV9 to TRBJ1-2; D gene ambiguous. This CDR3 has 15 residues. V lost 4 bases, J lost 4 bases, and 17 bases lay in between. Per germline, CDR1 SGDLS and CDR2 YYNGEE. The CDR3 DNA is TGTGCCAGCAGCCCGAGGTGGAGCGGCCGCTATGGCTACACCTTC. It yields the protein CASSPRWSGRYGYTF.

This chain joins TRBV27 and TRBJ1-4, with a tentative D call TRBD1 (6 bases). Per germline, CDR1 MNHEY and CDR2 SMNVEV (reference sequence). Trimming took off 5 bases at V and 4 bases at J, with 17 bases between the two ends. This CDR3 has 16 amino acids. CDR3 DNA: TGTGCCAGCAGTCCGGACCCAACAGGGATTAATGAAAAACTGTTTTTT. Its translation: CASSPDPTGINEKLFF.

The rearrangement uses TRBV7-6 and TRBJ2-2; 8 bases are shared with TRBD2. Germline V gene data show CDR1 as SGHVS and CDR2 as FNYEAQ. This CDR3 is 15 amino acids long. The V segment lost 5 bases and the J segment 5 bases; nucleotides outside the gene matches: 7. CDR3 nucleotides: TGTGCCAGCAGCCCTTCTACGGGGGGGACCGGGGAGCTGTTTTTT. Its protein is CASSPSTGGTGELFF.

This chain links TRBV30 with TRBJ2-5; D not resolved. Germline CDR1 is GTSNPN and CDR2 is SVGIG (reference sequence). The ends were cut back, 0 bases at V and 5 bases at J, with 4 bases in the middle. The CDR3 loop spans 11 amino acids. CDR3 region: CAWSVGETQYF. The DNA for the CDR3 is TGTGCCTGGAGTGTAGGGGAGACCCAGTACTTC.

The chain recombines TRBV28 with TRBJ1-5; 9 bases line up with TRBD1. The CDR3 length is 14 residues. Germline-derived CDR1 and CDR2 are MDHEN and SYDVKM. V lost 5 bases to trimming and J lost 6 bases; unmatched junction nucleotides: 5. In nucleotides, the CDR3 is TGTGCCAGCAGTGAACAGGGGGCGGGTCAGCCCCAGCATTTT. Translation: CASSEQGAGQPQHF.

The V and J genes are TRBV7-6 and TRBJ2-7; 8 positions agree with TRBD1. Germline V gene lookup returns CDR1 SGHVS and CDR2 FNYEAQ. Trimming took 1 base from V and 3 from J; bases not matched to a gene: 5. CDR3 length: 15 amino acids. CDR3 bases: TGTGCCAGCAGCTTAGACACGGGACAGGACTACGAGCAGTACTTC. It is translated as CASSLDTGQDYEQYF.

The chain is built from TRBV12-5 and TRBJ1-4; D remains unclear. This CDR3 contains 15 residues. Between the trimmed V and J ends, which lost 1 base and 7 bases, there was a span of 13 bases. Germline V CDR1 and CDR2: LGHNT, FRNRAP. The CDR3 nucleotides are TGTGCTAGTGGTTTGGAAATGGGAGGCGGTGAAAAACTGTTTTTT. Its translation: CASGLEMGGGEKLFF.

V gene TRBV27 combines with J gene TRBJ2-1; TRBD1 is a possible D gene (6 bases). V dropped 4 bases and J dropped 10 bases, with 17 bases sitting between them. CDR1 and CDR2 (germline): MNHEY, SMNVEV (reference sequence). The CDR3 loop spans 14 amino acids. CDR3 DNA: TGTGCCAGCAGTTCGGGCAGGGGCCTACGGGAGCAGTTCTTC. Residues: CASSSGRGLREQFF.

The chain couples TRBV9 to TRBJ2-7; 15 bases are shared with TRBD2. Germline CDR1 is SGDLS and CDR2 is YYNGEE. J gave up 1 base and V 4 bases, and 6 bases lay outside the gene matches. This CDR3 has 17 amino acids. CDR3 sequence: CASSKGLAGGPSYEQYF. The CDR3 nucleotides are TGTGCCAGCAGCAAAGGACTAGCGGGGGGGCCGTCCTACGAGCAGTACTTC.

The V gene is TRBV5-6, the J gene TRBJ2-7; D perhaps matches TRBD2 (5 bases). V was clipped by 4 bases and J by 5 bases, with 16 bases between them. Germline V CDR1 and CDR2: SGHDT, YYEEEE. The CDR3 consists of 14 residues. The chain's CDR3 is CASSPGVGWDEQYF. As DNA, the CDR3 is TGTGCCAGCAGCCCCGGGGTAGGTTGGGACGAGCAGTACTTC. Full variable domain (outside the CDR3, taken from reference TRBV5-6 and TRBJ2-7): DAGVTQSPTHLIKTRGQQVTLRCSPKSGHDTVSWYQQALGQGPQFIFQYYEEEERQRGNFPDRFSGHQFPNYSSELNVNALLLGDSALYLCASSPGVGWDEQYFGPGTRLTVT.

The chain recombines TRBV9 with TRBJ2-3, with TRBD2 identical over 9 bases. The V and J ends lost 3 bases and 0 bases, in that order; junction bases with no gene match: 11. Germline V CDR1 and CDR2: SGDLS, YYNGEE. The CDR3 sequence is 18 residues long. The CDR3 reads CASSAPSRLAASTDTQYF. The CDR3 region has the DNA TGTGCCAGCAGCGCCCCGTCCCGACTAGCGGCTAGCACAGATACGCAGTATTTT.

This clone was seen only once. This sequence joins TRBV27 and TRBJ2-5; D may be TRBD2 (6 bases). V lost 4 bases, J lost 3 bases, and 15 bases lay in between. The CDR3 covers 15 residues. Germline V lookup: CDR1 MNHEY, CDR2 SMNVEV (reference sequence). In DNA form, the CDR3 reads TGTGCCAGCAGTTCTGAGACTAGTGGGAAAGAGACCCAGTACTTC. This translates into CASSSETSGKETQYF.

This clone was counted a single time. CDR3 sequence reads: CASSLREESEKLFF. CDR3 coding DNA: TGTGCCAGCAGCCTAAGAGAGGAGTCAGAAAAACTGTTTTTT. The chain uses TRBV14 and TRBJ1-4; D is unresolved. The V and J ends lost 4 bases and 8 bases respectively, with 14 bases between them. The CDR3 totals 14 residues. CDR1 is SGHDN, CDR2 FVKESK, per germline. The complete variable domain, with remaining parts taken from reference TRBV14 and TRBJ1-4, reads EAGVTQFPSHSVIEKGQTVTLRCDPISGHDNLYWYRRVMGKEIKFLLHFVKESKQDESGMPNNRFLAERTGGTYSTLKVQPAELEDSGVYFCASSLREESEKLFFGSGTQLSVL.

The J gene is TRBJ2-5, the V gene TRBV4-1; a weak D match, TRBD2 (6 bases). Germline CDR1 is MGHRA and CDR2 is YSYEKL. The ends were cut back, 4 bases at V and 11 bases at J, with 14 bases in the middle. The CDR3 is made up of 12 amino acids. The CDR3 bases are TGCGCCAGCAGCCCTGGAACGGGAGAGCAGTACTTC. Its protein is CASSPGTGEQYF.

The rearrangement uses TRBV30 and TRBJ1-1; D is unresolved. CDR3 size: 12 residues. Germline lookup yields CDR1 GTSNPN and CDR2 SVGIG (reference sequence). V lost 0 bases, J lost 2 bases, and 4 bases lay in between. The CDR3 reads CAWSVGNTEAFF. The CDR3, as DNA: TGTGCCTGGAGTGTGGGTAACACTGAAGCTTTCTTT.

This chain joins TRBV9 and TRBJ1-2, with 12 bases aligning to TRBD1. Unmatched junction bases numbered 10, after V lost 2 bases and J lost 14 bases. The CDR3 covers 14 residues. Per germline, CDR1 SGDLS and CDR2 YYNGEE. CDR3 amino acids: CASSVGGTGGPSTF. The CDR3 DNA is TGTGCCAGCAGCGTGGGGGGGACAGGGGGCCCATCAACCTTC.

This chain links TRBV5-1 with TRBJ2-3, with D perhaps being TRBD1 or TRBD2 (6 bases each). The CDR3 spans 15 residues. V lost 4 bases to trimming and J lost 6 bases, with 18 bases between them. The germline V gene encodes CDR1 SGHRS and CDR2 YFSETQ. This CDR3 is CASSPRGHTTDTQYF. In nucleotides, the CDR3 is TGCGCCAGCAGCCCCCGGGGGCACACCACGGATACGCAGTATTTT.

The chain carries TRBV7-2 and TRBJ2-7, with a tentative D call TRBD2 (5 bases). There are 14 residues in the CDR3. V shed 1 base and J shed 4 bases, with 11 bases lying between them. The germline V gene has CDR1 SGHTA and CDR2 FQGNSA. CDR3 residues: CASSLDGSGYEQYF. The DNA of the CDR3 is TGTGCCAGCAGCTTAGACGGGTCGGGGTACGAGCAGTACTTC. Using reference TRBV7-2 and TRBJ2-7 for the parts outside the CDR3, the full variable domain is GAGVSQSPSNKVTEKGKDVELRCDPISGHTALYWYRQSLGQGLEFLIYFQGNSAPDKSGLPSDRFSAERTGGSVSTLTIQRTQQEDSAVYLCASSLDGSGYEQYFGPGTRLTVT.

The chain links TRBV7-9 to TRBJ2-6, with D possibly matching TRBD2 (6 bases). Germline V lookup: CDR1 SEHNR, CDR2 FQNEAQ (reference sequence). The CDR3 is made up of 17 amino acids. The V gene lost 5 bases and the J gene lost 0 bases, with 14 bases spanning the gap. The CDR3 reads CASSRGVLGSGANVLTF. CDR3 in DNA: TGTGCCAGCAGCCGCGGGGTACTAGGCTCTGGGGCCAACGTCCTGACTTTC.

This clone showed up just once. V and J are TRBV7-9 and TRBJ1-6, with a weak D call TRBD1 (6 bases). In germline, CDR1 is SEHNR, CDR2 FQNEAQ (reference sequence). This CDR3 comprises 14 residues. Trimming removed 5 bases from V and 5 bases from J, with 10 bases in between. The CDR3 here is CASSTGQHNSPLHF. Written as DNA, the CDR3 is TGTGCCAGCAGCACCGGACAGCATAATTCACCCCTCCACTTT.

In this sample, this clone turned up once. The CDR3 DNA sequence: TGTGCCAGCAGCTTCAAGGGACTGTTGAACACTGAAGCTTTCTTT. This translates into CASSFKGLLNTEAFF. This chain joins TRBV11-1 and TRBJ1-1; maybe TRBD1 (5 bases). The CDR3 runs to 15 residues. V was trimmed by 3 bases and J by 0 bases, leaving 11 bases between them. The germline gives CDR1 SGHAT, CDR2 FQDESV (reference sequence).